The 13 T cell receptor beta chains listed next were all sequenced from one sample in a study of tumor-infiltrating lymphocytes in localized non-small cell lung cancer (dated by TCRdb to 2020 to 2022). To prepare the library, the immunoSEQ multiplex PCR assay was applied. TCRdb stores this immuneACCESS table with in-frame sequences only. Part of the clones is absent; in the studies checked, under half of the shortfall reflects unresolved V genes, and no reason is known for the rest. This sample is represented by about 16,000 clones; approximately 70% of them were singletons. Around a tenth of the sample is held by the ten biggest clonotypes. The sequenced sample was lung tumor tissue. The source of these receptors is a human donor with non-small cell lung cancer.

The CDR3 protein is CASSLIIQGTGELFF. Written as DNA, the CDR3 is TGCGCCAGCAGCTTAATTATTCAGGGGACCGGGGAGCTGTTTTTT. V usage is TRBV5-1 and J usage is TRBJ2-2; tentative D call: TRBD1 (6 bases). Germline assignment: CDR1 SGHRS and CDR2 YFSETQ. V was cut by 2 bases and J by 5 bases, with 13 bases left in between. The CDR3 is made up of 15 amino acids.

This rearrangement joins TRBV19 to TRBJ2-1, with D perhaps given as TRBD1 or TRBD2 (5 bases each). The CDR3 has 14 amino acids. Germline V gene data show CDR1 as LNHDA and CDR2 as SQIVND (reference sequence). The V gene lost 1 base and the J gene lost 4 bases, with 8 bases spanning the gap. The CDR3 loop reads CASSIAGPYNEQFF. In nucleotides, the CDR3 is TGTGCCAGTAGTATAGCGGGGCCGTACAATGAGCAGTTCTTC.

CDR3 in amino acids: CASKQQGLNTEAFF. The CDR3 region has the DNA TGTGCCAGCAAACAACAGGGGCTGAACACTGAAGCTTTCTTT. The gene calls are TRBV27 and TRBJ1-1, with 7 positions matching TRBD1. The V segment lost 7 bases and the J segment 0 bases; nucleotides outside the gene matches: 5. CDR1 is MNHEY, CDR2 SMNVEV, per germline (reference sequence). The CDR3 is 14 residues long.

This clone came up a few times. This sequence joins TRBV7-6 and TRBJ1-4, with 7 bases that match TRBD1. The trim removed 4 bases at V and 7 bases at J, leaving 21 bases unmatched. Germline V gene sequence: CDR1 SGHVS, CDR2 FNYEAQ. The CDR3 consists of 19 residues. CDR3 in DNA: TGTGCCAGCAGCTCCGAGGTCGGACAGGCAGCCGTTCGGGGTGAAAAACTGTTTTTT. Protein: CASSSEVGQAAVRGEKLFF. The whole variable domain, filled in from reference TRBV7-6 and TRBJ1-4, reads GAGVSQSPRYKVTKRGQDVALRCDPISGHVSLYWYRQALGQGPEFLTYFNYEAQQDKSGLPNDRFSAERPEGSISTLTIQRTEQRDSAMYRCASSSEVGQAAVRGEKLFFGSGTQLSVL.

The chain is built from TRBV28 and TRBJ2-5, with unresolved D. The CDR3 runs to 19 residues. Trimming stripped 4 bases from V and 4 bases from J, with 28 bases between. CDR1 is MDHEN, CDR2 SYDVKM, per germline. The CDR3 nucleotides are TGTGCCAGCAGTTCCCCAATCAACCCCCTTGCTACCTTGGGAGAGACCCAGTACTTC. Encoded protein: CASSSPINPLATLGETQYF.

The rearrangement joins TRBV7-3 to TRBJ2-3; 10 bases map to TRBD2. Germline CDR1 SGHTA, CDR2 FQGTGA. The CDR3 is made up of 19 amino acids. Unmatched junction bases numbered 13, after V lost 1 base and J lost 3 bases. The CDR3 region is CASSLKLVLAGAYTDTQYF. In DNA, the CDR3 is TGTGCCAGCAGCTTAAAACTGGTGCTAGCGGGAGCTTATACAGATACGCAGTATTTT.

The table lists this clone with a few counts. The chain employs TRBV12-1 and TRBJ2-2; the D segment call TRBD2 is taken from the table without a DNA check. TRBV12-1 is a known pseudogene. This CDR3 spans 15 amino acids. CDR3 in DNA: TGTGCCAGCAGCCGGACTAGCGGGAGGAACGGGGAGCTGTTTTTT. It translates to CASSRTSGRNGELFF.

This chain links TRBV9 with TRBJ1-3; 7 nucleotides line up with TRBD1. Trimming at V came to 3 bases and at J to 4 bases, leaving 1 base not matched to a gene. CDR3 length: 13 amino acids. Germline V gene sequence: CDR1 SGDLS, CDR2 YYNGEE. The CDR3 protein is CASSARGGNTIYF. The CDR3 DNA reads as TGTGCCAGCAGCGCCAGGGGGGGAAACACCATATATTTT.

The DNA of the CDR3 is TGCGCCAGCAGCCAGAGGGACAAGGGGACTGAAGCTTTCTTT. Translation: CASSQRDKGTEAFF. V and J are TRBV4-3 and TRBJ1-1, with D possibly TRBD1 on 6 matching bases. The CDR3 is 14 residues long. Germline assignment: CDR1 LGHNA and CDR2 YSLEER. V was trimmed by 3 bases and J by 5 bases, leaving 13 bases between them.

The rearrangement links TRBV21-1 to TRBJ1-3; the tabulated D call, TRBD1, remains unverified against the DNA. TRBV21-1 is a pseudogene. CDR3 length equals 16 residues. As DNA, the CDR3 is TGTGCCAGCAGCAAAGGAGGAGAAGGGGGTGGAAACACCATATATTTT. It yields the protein CASSKGGEGGGNTIYF.

This clone was seen a few times. V is TRBV27 and J is TRBJ2-1; D unresolved. Trimming removed 6 bases from V and 6 bases from J, with 15 bases in between. From germline, CDR1 is MNHEY and CDR2 SMNVEV (reference sequence). The CDR3 covers 14 residues. This CDR3 is CASSPYSVFNEQFF. CDR3 coding DNA: TGTGCCAGCAGCCCTTACTCGGTCTTCAATGAGCAGTTCTTC.

The chain employs TRBV7-9 and TRBJ2-4, with no clear D. Trimming shortened V by 5 bases and J by 6 bases, and 11 bases separated the two germline ends. Per the germline V gene, CDR1 is SEHNR and CDR2 is FQNEAQ (reference sequence). This CDR3 region has 13 residues. CDR3 nucleotides: TGTGCCAGCAGCGCCGAGAACTTAAACATTCAGTACTTC. As protein: CASSAENLNIQYF.

This clone has just a few counts. The CDR3 coding sequence is TGTGCCAGTAGTGCTAGCATACTCAACACCGGGGAGCTGTTTTTT. Protein: CASSASILNTGELFF. J is TRBJ2-2 and V is TRBV19; a weak D match, TRBD2 (5 bases). The germline gives CDR1 LNHDA, CDR2 SQIVND (reference sequence). The CDR3 totals 15 residues. Trimming removed 5 bases from V and 2 bases from J, with 12 bases in between. Combining the CDR3 with reference TRBV19 and TRBJ2-2 gives the whole variable domain DGGITQSPKYLFRKEGQNVTLSCEQNLNHDAMYWYRQDPGQGLRLIYYSQIVNDFQKGDIAEGYSVSREKKESFPLTVTSAQKNPTAFYLCASSASILNTGELFFGEGSRLTVL.